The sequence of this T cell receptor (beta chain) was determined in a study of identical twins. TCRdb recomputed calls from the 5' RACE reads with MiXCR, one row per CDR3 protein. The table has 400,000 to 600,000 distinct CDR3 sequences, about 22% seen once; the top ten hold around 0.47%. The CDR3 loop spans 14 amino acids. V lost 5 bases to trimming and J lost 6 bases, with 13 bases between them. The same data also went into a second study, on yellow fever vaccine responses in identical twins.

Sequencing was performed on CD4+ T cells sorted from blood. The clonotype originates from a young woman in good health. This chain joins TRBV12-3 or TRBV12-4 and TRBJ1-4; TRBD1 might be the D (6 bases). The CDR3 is CASSPTGPDEKLFF. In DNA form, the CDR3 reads TGTGCCAGCAGTCCTACAGGGCCTGATGAAAAACTGTTTTTT.